The rows below give T cell receptor beta chains drawn from one sample of a study of immune characterization of retroperitoneal liposarcoma. TCRdb itself ran the PCR reads through MiXCR, one entry per CDR3 protein. The sample contains about 8,000 distinct CDR3 sequences, 43% of which appear only once. The specimen sequenced was tumor tissue. Source of these receptors: a male donor with retroperitoneal liposarcoma. Each CDR3 is given with its conserved first and last residue. D genes are given only for firm matches. Clone size is given for some rows only: seen once, a few or many times, or a class if the clone is expanded.

J gene,clone size,D gene,V gene,CDR3 protein,CDR3 DNA
TRBJ2-7,.,TRBD2,TRBV20-1,CSAKLAGGYEQYF,TGCAGTGCTAAACTAGCGGGAGGGTACGAGCAGTACTTC
TRBJ2-4,few,TRBD1,TRBV6-1,CASSFRGRWDIQYF,TGTGCCAGCAGTTTCAGGGGGCGTTGGGACATTCAGTACTTC
TRBJ1-2,.,.,TRBV27,CASSPDGNYGYTF,TGTGCCAGCAGTCCCGACGGCAACTATGGCTACACCTTC
TRBJ2-1,.,TRBD2,TRBV6-8,CASRKLAGGANEQFF,TGTGCCAGCAGGAAACTAGCGGGAGGGGCCAATGAGCAGTTCTTC
TRBJ2-2,.,.,TRBV27,CASSLITSGELFF,TGTGCCAGCAGTTTGATTACTAGCGGGGAGCTGTTTTTT
TRBJ2-3,.,TRBD2,TRBV4-1,CASSPRLANPDTQYF,TGCGCCAGCAGCCCTAGACTAGCGAATCCAGATACGCAGTATTTT
TRBJ2-2,.,TRBD2,TRBV6-1,CASSERTSGNTGELFF,TGTGCCAGCAGTGAACGGACTAGCGGGAACACCGGGGAGCTGTTTTTT
TRBJ2-6,few,.,TRBV6-1,CASSPAGSGANVLTF,TGTGCCAGCAGTCCGGCCGGCTCTGGGGCCAACGTCCTGACTTTC
TRBJ2-2,.,.,TRBV6-1,CASSAGTQNTGELFF,TGTGCCAGCAGCGCCGGGACACAGAACACCGGGGAGCTGTTTTTT
TRBJ2-3,few,TRBD2,TRBV6-1,CASSDTSGADTQYF,TGTGCCAGCAGTGATACTAGCGGGGCAGATACGCAGTATTTT
TRBJ2-7,.,.,TRBV6-6,CASSYRDGYEQYF,TGTGCCAGCAGTTACCGGGACGGATACGAGCAGTACTTC
TRBJ2-3,.,.,TRBV6-6,CASSIGQSTDTQYF,TGTGCCAGCAGTATTGGACAGAGCACAGATACGCAGTATTTT
TRBJ1-1,once,.,TRBV6-1,CASSRRNTEAFF,TGTGCCAGCAGCCGCAGGAACACTGAAGCTTTCTTT
TRBJ2-7,.,TRBD1,TRBV12-3/TRBV12-4,CASTLTGGLSEQYF,TGTGCCAGCACCTTGACAGGGGGGTTGAGCGAGCAGTACTTC
TRBJ2-5,.,TRBD1,TRBV6-1,CASSENWGQGGETQYF,TGTGCCAGCAGTGAAAATTGGGGACAGGGGGGCGAGACCCAGTACTTC
TRBJ2-1,medium-sized,.,TRBV7-2,CASSAGDTAYNEQFF,TGTGCCAGCAGCGCCGGGGACACGGCCTACAATGAGCAGTTCTTC
TRBJ2-7,.,TRBD2,TRBV7-9,CASSGTSDDRGGYNEQYF,TGTGCCAGCAGCGGGACTAGCGACGATAGAGGGGGATACAATGAGCAGTACTTC
TRBJ2-3,.,TRBD1,TRBV11-2,CASSPRDRVSDTQYF,TGTGCCAGCAGCCCCCGGGACAGGGTTTCAGATACGCAGTATTTT
TRBJ2-7,.,.,TRBV6-1,CASSEGDGSDSYEQYF,TGTGCCAGCAGTGAAGGAGATGGTAGCGACTCCTACGAGCAGTACTTC
TRBJ2-1,.,.,TRBV27,CASSSTRLEQFF,TGTGCCAGCAGTTCGACTAGACTCGAGCAGTTCTTC
TRBJ1-3,few,TRBD1,TRBV7-2,CASSSDRGNTIYF,TGTGCCAGCAGCTCGGACAGGGGAAACACCATATATTTT
TRBJ2-1,.,TRBD1,TRBV6-1,CASSPPRQGARETQFF,TGTGCCAGCAGTCCCCCGCGGCAGGGGGCTCGGGAGACCCAGTTCTTC
TRBJ2-2,.,TRBD1,TRBV6-4,CASGGTGDTGELFF,TGTGCCAGCGGAGGGACAGGGGATACCGGGGAGCTGTTTTTT
TRBJ2-1,.,.,TRBV7-8,CASSSIAGTQETQFF,TGTGCCAGCAGCTCTATAGCTGGGACCCAAGAGACCCAGTTCTTC
TRBJ2-5,.,.,TRBV10-3,CAMKSQGPLGEQYF,TGTGCCATGAAAAGCCAGGGTCCCTTAGGGGAGCAGTACTTC
TRBJ2-1,.,.,TRBV24-1,CATSDRGVRETQFF,TGTGCCACCAGTGATAGAGGAGTTCGAGAGACCCAGTTCTTC
TRBJ2-3,medium-sized,TRBD2,TRBV6-2/TRBV6-3,CASSYTSGGADTQYF,TGTGCCAGCAGTTACACTAGCGGGGGGGCAGATACGCAGTATTTT
TRBJ2-7,.,TRBD1,TRBV6-1,CASQRGQSYEQYF,TGTGCCAGCCAACGGGGACAGTCCTACGAGCAGTACTTC
TRBJ1-1,once,TRBD1,TRBV7-2,CASNNPRTGLNTEAFF,TGTGCCAGCAACAACCCCAGGACAGGTTTGAACACTGAAGCTTTCTTT
TRBJ2-7,few,TRBD2,TRBV11-3,CASSSPGGLTGEQYF,TGTGCCAGCAGCTCACCGGGGGGGCTCACGGGCGAGCAGTACTTC
TRBJ2-7,few,TRBD2,TRBV6-1,CASTLRTSGSGEQYF,TGTGCCAGCACCCTAAGGACTAGCGGGAGTGGGGAGCAGTACTTC
TRBJ2-3,.,TRBD1,TRBV6-8,CASRRDRGYPDTQYF,TGTGCCAGCAGACGGGACAGGGGGTACCCAGATACGCAGTATTTT
TRBJ2-1,.,.,TRBV27,CASSFPRAGSYNEQFF,TGTGCCAGCAGTTTCCCCCGGGCAGGGTCCTACAATGAGCAGTTCTTC
TRBJ2-1,.,TRBD2,TRBV6-1,CASSEQRLAGGFYRNNEQFF,TGTGCCAGCAGTGAGCAAAGACTAGCGGGAGGTTTTTATAGAAACAATGAGCAGTTCTTC
TRBJ2-5,once,TRBD2,TRBV10-1,CASSESEGLNQETQYF,TGCGCCAGCAGTGAGTCGGAGGGACTAAATCAAGAGACCCAGTACTTC